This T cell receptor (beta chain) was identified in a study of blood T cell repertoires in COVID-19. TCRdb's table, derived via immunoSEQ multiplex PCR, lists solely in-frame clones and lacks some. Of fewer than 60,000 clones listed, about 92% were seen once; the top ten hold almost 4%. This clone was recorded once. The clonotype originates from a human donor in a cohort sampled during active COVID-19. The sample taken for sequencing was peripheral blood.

The CDR3 DNA reads as TGCGCCAGCAGCCCAGGTCCGTCTGGAAACACCATATATTTT. Its protein is CASSPGPSGNTIYF. The V call is TRBV5-1, the J call TRBJ1-3; D uncertain. This CDR3 has 14 amino acids. Trimming took 4 bases from V and 1 from J, leaving 9 bases between them. Germline V gives CDR1 SGHRS, CDR2 YFSETQ. Supplemented by reference TRBV5-1 and TRBJ1-3, the full variable domain reads KAGVTQTPRYLIKTRGQQVTLSCSPISGHRSVSWYQQTPGQGLQFLFEYFSETQRNKGNFPGRFSGRQFSNSRSEMNVSTLELGDSALYLCASSPGPSGNTIYFGEGSWLTVV.